This T cell receptor (beta chain) was identified in a study of cytomegalovirus exposure and HLA in healthy donors (TCRdb year 2017). Study-wide context: An earlier analysis of several hundred of the donors reported over 250 Gb of sequence data and 117 million unique TCR beta sequences obtained from about 179 million T cells. Five DR-DQ haplotypes were handled as single units for association and clustering because linkage in the cohort was strong. Every repertoire in the discovery cohort had been generated on one and the same sequencing platform. The number of donors typed differed by locus, with roughly 629-640 for A, B, C, DRB1 and DQB1, roughly 550 for DQA1, approximately 580 for DPA1, and approximately 470 for DPB1. Donor age, sex, ethnicity and CMV serostatus were collected together with the repertoire data. An early release covering roughly 640 HLA-typed donors comprised about 300 gigabases of sequencing data and roughly 85 million unique TCR sequences. Besides the first cohort of roughly 640 subjects, a separate validation cohort made up of roughly 120 different subjects was used. The study combined high-throughput TCR immunosequencing, statistical association of individual TCRs with disease status, and machine learning to predict cytomegalovirus infection status. Across 398 genotyped donors of the cohort, an average of roughly 200,000 unique TCR beta nucleotide sequences per donor were sequenced, and 15% to 20% of those sequences were non-productive. A later analysis re-analyzed previously published TCR beta repertoires from hundreds of donors and added high-resolution HLA genotyping to study TCR occurrence patterns. HLA typing covered class I and class II loci at four-digit resolution. Among the approximately 400 genotyped donors, roughly 80% belonged to the genetic ancestry cluster associated with self-reported Caucasian donors. The study profiled the T cell repertoires of 500 to 800 subjects by immunosequencing and related them to cytomegalovirus serostatus. A later genetic analysis took genome-wide SNP genotypes for about three fifths of the roughly 670 donors and used that subset as a discovery cohort. Rather than drawing on any new phenotypic data, the later analysis identified candidate immune exposures from TCR beta sequences and the way those sequences occurred across donors. The aim of the study was to test whether cataloging public T cell receptors could identify signatures of past pathogen exposure. An earlier analysis of nearly 600 of the donors applied high-throughput TCR beta sequencing to assess whether each TCR beta V gene segment acted as functional or pseudogenic.

The library relied on the immunoSEQ multiplex PCR assay. For the multiplex PCR, a mixture combining 60 forward primers for TCR Vbeta segments and 13 reverse primers for TCR Jbeta segments was used. The CDR3 region of rearranged TCR beta genes was amplified from genomic DNA by a multiplex PCR assay. The amplified TCR beta libraries were sequenced on the Illumina HiSeq System as 87-base-pair reads. The authors' pipeline ran thus. A later analysis counted approximately 84 million unique TCR beta chains across the 550 to 800 repertoires, and 10 million to 11 million of these chains were shared by at least two donors. Raw reads were error-corrected and collapsed into unique sequences by a nearest-neighbor algorithm in which closely related sequences were merged to remove PCR and sequencing errors. To assign V, D and J gene segments, CDR3 sequences were aligned to IMGT reference sequences. For a sequence to be retained, at least a six-nucleotide match to both a V gene segment and a J gene segment was required. Rearrangements were classified as productive when the CDR3 lacked stop codons and remained in frame with V and J, and all other rearrangements were classified as non-productive. CDR3 was defined by IMGT convention, running from the second conserved V-encoded cysteine to the conserved J-encoded phenylalanine. The earlier analysis of about 590 of the donors excluded sequences that lacked an unambiguous match to a single V gene segment. An earlier analysis of some 610 of the donors called V segments functional above 56.7% productive rearrangements and segregating when the between-donor standard deviation exceeded 5%. A statistical classification framework was developed to diagnose cytomegalovirus status using the catalog of TCR beta chain sequences. In a later analysis, TCR nucleotide sequences were compared against IMGT/GENE-DB human TR gene sequences so that V and J genes could be assigned. The TCRdist pipeline was used in a later analysis to assign CDR3 sequences and most-parsimonious VDJ recombination scenarios. In a later analysis, each TCR beta chain was defined by its CDR3 amino acid sequence together with its V-gene family, and reads lacking a unique V-gene family were excluded. In a later analysis, 450 to 600 highly shared, low-generation-probability nucleotide sequences were removed to address suspected cross-contamination and a sequencing artifact. In a later analysis, a clonal expansion index for each public chain was calculated from normalized within-repertoire ranks of inferred template counts. In a later analysis, generation probabilities were computed using a VDJ recombination model fitted to out-of-frame rearrangements, and the results were checked against IGoR. In a later analysis, hypergeometric tests were used to score TCR-TCR, TCR-HLA and TCR-CMV co-occurrence, with a repertoire-size bias correction applied to TCR pairs. In a later analysis, false discovery rates were estimated by permuting HLA or CMV assignments 20 times. In a later analysis, co-occurring TCRs were grouped using DBSCAN, and TCRdist sequence similarity was added for clustering within HLA-allele-positive subsets. Repertoires with fewer than 30,000 or more than 120,000 public chains were left out of co-occurrence clustering, as were about 5 repertoires with anomalous nucleotide sharing. TCRdb provides this immuneACCESS table in a form limited to in-frame rearrangements. Some clones are lacking; in checked studies, under half of them reflect an unresolved V gene, and why the rest are absent is not known. That table furnishes V, J and clone size, whereas the DNA furnished D and trimming. A total of approximately 210,000 clones appear in this sample, about 88% of them only once. The ten top clones hold roughly 1.9% of the sample.

Concerning this clone itself: No cognate antigen has been identified for it. The input lacks base qualities; no much larger clone sits a single base away. The same CDR3 arises from other DNA sequences in this sample as well.

The germline V gene specifies SGDLS as CDR1 and YYNGEE as CDR2. Including the terminal cysteine and phenylalanine, the CDR3 comprises 15 residues. Only the CDR3 region is kept as DNA, spanning 45 bases read in frame from base 1. V and J are trimmed by 0 bases and 2 bases, and the gene matches miss 3 bases of the junction. Beyond this particular receptor, the publication reports: In a later analysis, TCR association rates were found to vary across HLA loci, with the most associated TCRs seen for DRB1 alleles and the fewest for HLA-C alleles. In vitro tests confirmed that a few of the cytomegalovirus-associated TCR beta chains recognize cytomegalovirus antigens. Most CMV-associated TCR beta chains appeared to be HLA-restricted in a later analysis, and the HLA associations seemed to be driven largely by CMV exposure. Correlated functional status among segregating V segments might be attributable to linkage disequilibrium, but an unknown experimental factor could not be ruled out. Most TCR sequences were seen in very few donors, while some public TCRs were found in many individuals. The presence/absence analyses assumed that sequencing depth was roughly uniform across donors, and that assumption may not be true. Compared with the 666-donor mean, donors in an Asian-associated ancestry cluster had fewer N-insertions in productive TCRs, according to a later genetic analysis. Some IMGT-functional V segments, including TRBV6-2 and TRBV6-3, could not be told apart with the 87-base-pair reads, so those segments were excluded. An association between a missense DCLRE1C variant and V-gene and J-gene trimming of TCR beta chains was found in a later genetic analysis and replicated in an independent cohort. In a later analysis, some 17,000 TCR beta sequences were associated with specific HLA alleles at a false discovery rate of 0.05. A further reported finding was that TCR beta sequences accurately predicted the HLA-A and HLA-B alleles for most subjects in the first cohort. The only immune exposure information available for the cohort was CMV serostatus. The study gave a list of under 200 TCR beta chains associated with cytomegalovirus. The classifier was reported to diagnose cytomegalovirus status with high specificity and sensitivity in both the original cohort and the validation cohort. Strong co-occurrence of HLA alleles, especially DR and DQ, made assigning TCR associations to individual alleles difficult. Broadly in line with IMGT annotations, most TCR beta V segments showed up in productive rearrangements about 87% or about 30% of the time in an earlier analysis of around 550 of the donors. Because HLA typing was missing for some donors at each locus, association tests included only the typed subset. A later analysis reported that several top co-occurrence clusters appeared linked to parvovirus B19, influenza, CMV and Epstein-Barr virus. The cohort was sequenced for TCR beta chains only, and without alpha or paired-chain data the features that could be detected were limited. A group of highly shared sequence variants was considered likely to be a technical artifact of the sequencing pipeline. Compared with equally common non-associated chains, HLA-associated TCR beta chains in a later analysis were more clonally expanded and had lower generation probabilities. The authors suggested that the approach could potentially be extended to other disease states and immunological phenotypes. The earlier analysis of 587 of the donors excluded over 15 rarely observed V segments, including chromosome 9 orphons, because counts were too low.

The cohort consisted of 650 to 700 healthy bone marrow donors. Cohort members were all nominally healthy when sampled, although unrecorded immune exposures were likely present. The donor was CMV seronegative and was included in the group of over 300 seronegative cohort members. Every donor gave a peripheral blood sample, and the peripheral blood mononuclear cells from that sample were used for TCR beta sequencing. The Qiagen DNeasy Blood Extraction Kit was used to extract genomic DNA from the blood cell samples. The V and J genes are TRBV9 and TRBJ2-7, and 9 junctional nucleotides match TRBD1. Sample: PBMCs. The sequence was obtained from a woman under 30 in good health and CMV-seronegative. The CDR3 region: CASSVATGGPYEQYF. The nucleotides are TGTGCCAGCAGCGTAGCTACAGGGGGCCCCTACGAGCAGTACTTC.